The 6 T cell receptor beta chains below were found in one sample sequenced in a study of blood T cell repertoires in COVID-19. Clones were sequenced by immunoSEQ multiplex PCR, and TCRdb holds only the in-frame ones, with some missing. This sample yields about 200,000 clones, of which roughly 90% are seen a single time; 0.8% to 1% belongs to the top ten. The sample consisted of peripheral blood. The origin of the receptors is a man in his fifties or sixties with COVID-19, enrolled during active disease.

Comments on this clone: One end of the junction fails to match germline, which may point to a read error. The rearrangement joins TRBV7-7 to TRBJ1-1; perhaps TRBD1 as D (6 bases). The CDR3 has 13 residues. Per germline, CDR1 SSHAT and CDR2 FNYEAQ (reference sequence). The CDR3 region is CASSEDRNTEAFF. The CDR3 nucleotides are TGTGCTAGCAGCGAGGACAGAAACACTGAAGCTTTCTTT.

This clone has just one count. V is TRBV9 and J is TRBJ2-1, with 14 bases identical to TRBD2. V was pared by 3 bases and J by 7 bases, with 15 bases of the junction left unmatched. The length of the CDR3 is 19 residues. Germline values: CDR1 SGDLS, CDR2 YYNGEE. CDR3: CASSAAGLAGEGWKNEQFF. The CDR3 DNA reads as TGTGCCAGCAGCGCAGCGGGACTAGCGGGGGAGGGATGGAAGAATGAGCAGTTCTTC.

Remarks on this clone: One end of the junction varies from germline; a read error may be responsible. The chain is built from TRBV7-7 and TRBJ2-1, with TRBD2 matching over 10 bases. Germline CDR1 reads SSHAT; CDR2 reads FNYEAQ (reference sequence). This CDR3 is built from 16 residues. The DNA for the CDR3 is TGTGCTAGCAGCTTAGTCTCAGCGGGAGGGGACAATGAGCAGTTCTTC. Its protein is CASSLVSAGGDNEQFF.

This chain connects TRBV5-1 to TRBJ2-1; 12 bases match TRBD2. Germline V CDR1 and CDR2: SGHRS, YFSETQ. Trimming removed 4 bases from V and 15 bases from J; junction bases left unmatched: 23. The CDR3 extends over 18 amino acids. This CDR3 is CASSGVLAGGPAGALWFF. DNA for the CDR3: TGCGCCAGCAGCGGCGTCCTAGCGGGAGGGCCTGCCGGAGCTTTATGGTTCTTC.

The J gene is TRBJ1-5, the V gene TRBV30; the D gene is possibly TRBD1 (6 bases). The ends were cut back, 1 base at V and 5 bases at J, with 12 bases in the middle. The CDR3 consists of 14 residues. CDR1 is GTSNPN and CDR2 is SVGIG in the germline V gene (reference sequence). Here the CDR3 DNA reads TGTGCCTGGAGTGCCGGACAGTCTTATCAGCCCCAGCATTTT. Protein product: CAWSAGQSYQPQHF.

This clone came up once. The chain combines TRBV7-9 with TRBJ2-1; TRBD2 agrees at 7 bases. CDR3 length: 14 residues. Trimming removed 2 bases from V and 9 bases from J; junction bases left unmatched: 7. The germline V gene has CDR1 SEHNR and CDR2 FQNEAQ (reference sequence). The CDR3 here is CASSLTAGAGEQFF. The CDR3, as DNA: TGTGCCAGCAGCTTAACGGCGGGAGCGGGTGAGCAGTTCTTC.